This TCR beta chain derives from a study of cytomegalovirus exposure and HLA in healthy donors. Study-wide results and limits: In an earlier analysis, in under 700 donors, most V segments appeared productive either ~90% or ~30% of the time. Cytomegalovirus-associated status was assigned to roughly 160 TCR beta chains. In a later analysis, a genetic analysis reported fewer productive-TCR N-insertions in an Asian-associated ancestry cluster than the cohort average.

The germline V and J ends were trimmed by 6 bases and 1 base, with 12 bases remaining between them. The CDR3 runs to 14 residues. Germline V gene lookup returns CDR1 SNHLY and CDR2 FYNNEI. In this sample, this clone turned up once. Its specificity is unknown. The primer mix had 60 Vbeta and 13 Jbeta primers. Sequencing was performed with immunoSEQ multiplex PCR; in TCRdb, only in-frame clones are kept and a portion is missing. This repertoire shows about 93,000 clones, 70% to 80% found once; its top ten account for 0.57%. The sequenced sample consisted of PBMCs. The TCR comes from a man in his thirties or forties in good health and CMV-seronegative. The V and J genes are TRBV2 and TRBJ1-1; D may be TRBD1 (6 bases). For the CDR3, the DNA is TGTGCCAGCAGGGCCCTACAGGGGAACACTGAAGCTTTCTTT. The encoded protein is CASRALQGNTEAFF.